The 15 T cell receptor beta chains in this list originate from one sample, sequenced in a study of T cell changes during pregnancy in multiple sclerosis (dated by TCRdb to the late 2010s). Libraries were prepared through the immunoSEQ multiplex PCR assay. TCRdb mirrors the immuneACCESS table, restricted to in-frame sequences. Some clones are absent from its copies; in checked studies, under half trace to an unresolved V gene, and the reason for the others is unknown. The sample profile shows fewer than 55,000 clones; over 90% of them were found once. The ten largest clones take up around 0.89% of the sample. Sample: peripheral blood, taken after pregnancy. These receptors were collected from a female donor with multiple sclerosis, enrolled in a pregnancy study.

V is TRBV10-3 and J is TRBJ1-1, with 9 bases fitting TRBD1. Germline V gene sequence: CDR1 ENHRY, CDR2 SYGVKD. With V trimmed by 5 bases and J by 10 bases, 17 bases remained unmatched. The CDR3 runs to 16 residues. The CDR3 DNA reads TGTGCCATCAGTCCCCTGCCGAGGGACAGGGTCAGTGGAGCTTTCTTT. It translates to CAISPLPRDRVSGAFF.

The chain couples TRBV19 to TRBJ1-2, with 7 nucleotides matching TRBD1. V was pared by 10 bases and J by 2 bases, with 4 bases of the junction left unmatched. The CDR3 spans 12 residues. Germline CDR1 and CDR2: LNHDA and SQIVND (reference sequence). CDR3 loop: CAIGDRNYGYTF. CDR3 DNA: TGTGCCATTGGGGACAGAAACTATGGCTACACCTTC.

V and J are TRBV5-4 and TRBJ2-1, with 7 bases fitting TRBD1. The V gene end was trimmed by 2 bases and the J gene end by 7 bases; junction bases not matched to a gene: 3. Germline-derived CDR1 and CDR2 are SGHNT and YYREEE (reference sequence). The CDR3 runs 13 residues. CDR3 residues: CASSFTGVNEQFF. In DNA form, the CDR3 reads TGTGCCAGCAGCTTTACAGGGGTGAATGAGCAGTTCTTC. Full variable domain (outside the CDR3, taken from reference TRBV5-4 and TRBJ2-1): ETGVTQSPTHLIKTRGQQVTLRCSSQSGHNTVSWYQQALGQGPQFIFQYYREEENGRGNFPPRFSGLQFPNYSSELNVNALELDDSALYLCASSFTGVNEQFFGPGTRLTVL.

This chain joins TRBV6-5 and TRBJ1-6, with TRBD1 as a possible D gene (5 bases). V was trimmed by 0 bases and J by 7 bases, leaving 13 bases between them. Looked up from germline, CDR1 is MNHEY and CDR2 is SVGAGI. The CDR3 spans 16 residues. This CDR3 reads CASSYSRQIGNSPLHF. As DNA, the CDR3 is TGTGCCAGCAGTTACTCCCGACAGATTGGGAATTCACCCCTCCACTTT.

The J gene is TRBJ1-6, the V gene TRBV2, with D unresolved. Trimming stripped 10 bases from V and 0 bases from J, with 13 bases between. The length of the CDR3 is 15 residues. The germline V gene has CDR1 SNHLY and CDR2 FYNNEI. CDR3: CATRRQNSYNSPLHF. Written as DNA, the CDR3 is TGTGCCACCAGGCGGCAAAACTCCTATAATTCACCCCTCCACTTT.

This rearrangement joins TRBV14 to TRBJ1-5; tentative D call: TRBD1 (5 bases). Trimming stripped 4 bases from V and 8 bases from J, with 12 bases between. The CDR3 spans 13 residues. From germline, CDR1 is SGHDN and CDR2 FVKESK. The CDR3 DNA reads TGTGCCAGCAGCCTACGACAGAGCGAGCCCCAGCATTTT. It translates to CASSLRQSEPQHF.

The CDR3 spells CASSMAGQGKGQYF. CDR3 bases: TGTGCCAGTAGTATGGCCGGACAGGGGAAGGGCCAGTACTTC. V and J are TRBV19 and TRBJ2-5, with 9 positions matching TRBD1. Germline V gene data show CDR1 as LNHDA and CDR2 as SQIVND (reference sequence). CDR3 length: 14 amino acids. V lost 3 bases, J lost 10 bases, and 9 bases stayed unmatched.

The chain links TRBV5-1 to TRBJ2-3; 10 positions agree with TRBD2. Germline assignment: CDR1 SGHRS and CDR2 YFSETQ. V trimming: 4 bases; J trimming: 3 bases; junction bases outside the gene matches: 5. CDR3 length: 15 amino acids. CDR3 loop: CASSLGTSVTDTQYF. CDR3 nucleotide sequence: TGCGCCAGCAGCCTCGGGACTAGCGTGACAGATACGCAGTATTTT.

V usage is TRBV7-8 and J usage is TRBJ2-2; D perhaps matches TRBD1 (7 bases). V lost 6 bases, J lost 0 bases, and 20 bases lay in between. Germline CDR1 is SGHVS and CDR2 is FQNEAQ. This CDR3 has 18 amino acids. The CDR3 protein is CASSRPLGGQSNTGELFF. The CDR3, as DNA: TGTGCCAGCAGTCGTCCCTTGGGGGGACAGTCGAACACCGGGGAGCTGTTTTTT. The full variable domain, rest sourced from reference TRBV7-8 and TRBJ2-2, is GAGVSQSPRYKVAKRGQDVALRCDPISGHVSLFWYQQALGQGPEFLTYFQNEAQLDKSGLPSDRFFAERPEGSVSTLKIQRTQQEDSAVYLCASSRPLGGQSNTGELFFGEGSRLTVL.

The chain is built from TRBV6-5 and TRBJ2-7; no reliable D call. Germline V lookup: CDR1 MNHEY, CDR2 SVGAGI. Deletions cut 4 bases from V and 6 bases from J, with 7 bases between. The CDR3 extends over 11 amino acids. Here the CDR3 reads CASSSPSEQYF. The CDR3 DNA is TGTGCCAGCAGTTCCCCGAGCGAGCAGTACTTC.

The chain combines TRBV7-3 with TRBJ1-1; 10 bases are a match to TRBD1. The length of the CDR3 is 15 residues. Germline V lookup: CDR1 SGHTA, CDR2 FQGTGA. With 3 bases clipped from V and 5 bases from J, the junction kept 6 bases outside the gene matches. The CDR3 here is CASSLLGQGLTEAFF. The CDR3 DNA reads TGTGCCAGCAGCTTGTTGGGACAGGGGTTGACTGAAGCTTTCTTT.

Judged by abundance, this clone is medium-sized. The chain uses TRBV6-4 and TRBJ2-2; D possibly corresponds to TRBD2 (7 bases). CDR1 and CDR2 (germline): MRHNA, SNTAGT. The length of the CDR3 is 14 residues. The V gene lost 6 bases and the J gene lost 4 bases, with 12 bases spanning the gap. The CDR3 region has the DNA TGTGCCAGCAGCGCGGGGGCCGGCACCGGGGAGCTGTTTTTT. Translating gives CASSAGAGTGELFF.

As regards this clone: An end of the junction differs from the germline gene, which may be a read error. The chain employs TRBV10-3 and TRBJ2-3; 7 bases agree with TRBD2. Germline-derived CDR1 and CDR2 are ENHRY and SYGVKD. The CDR3 runs 14 residues. In nucleotides, the CDR3 is TGTGCTATCACTCCTGGCGGGAGAACAGATACGCAGTATTTT. Its translation is CAITPGGRTDTQYF.

This chain links TRBV11-2 with TRBJ1-2, with TRBD1 matching 9 bases. The junction had 4 bases not matched to a gene; V was cut back by 5 bases and J by 3 bases. Germline values: CDR1 SGHAT, CDR2 FQNNGV. CDR3 length: 14 amino acids. The CDR3, as DNA: TGTGCCAGCAGCAAGGACAGGGGCGACTATGGCTACACCTTC. Translation gives CASSKDRGDYGYTF.

The chain employs TRBV5-8 and TRBJ2-5; D is possibly TRBD1 (6 bases). The V gene's germline CDR1 is SGHTS and CDR2 YDEGEE. Trimming cost V 4 bases and J 0 bases, with 13 bases left between them. CDR3 size: 15 residues. CDR3 in amino acids: CASSPGQRNQETQYF. As DNA, the CDR3 is TGTGCCAGCAGCCCCGGACAGCGGAACCAAGAGACCCAGTACTTC.